This passage covers 16 T cell receptor beta chains from one sample sequenced in a study of OX40 agonist ivuxolimab in advanced cancers. Library preparation was by the immunoSEQ multiplex PCR assay. TCRdb stores this immuneACCESS table with in-frame sequences only. Part of the clones is absent; in the studies checked, under half of the shortfall reflects unresolved V genes, and no reason is known for the rest. This sample lists 35,000 to 50,000 clones; about 89% were detected once. The ten largest clones add up to approximately 0.51% of the sample. The input for sequencing was CD4+ or CD8+ T cells sorted from blood, taken in a trial of the OX40 agonist ivuxolimab. The receptors shown here come from an adult with an advanced solid tumor such as melanoma, head and neck, liver or kidney cancer.

J is TRBJ1-1 and V is TRBV6-5; TRBD1 is a possible D gene (5 bases). Germline V gene sequence: CDR1 MNHEY, CDR2 SVGAGI. The CDR3 spans 11 residues. Trimming shortened V by 6 bases and J by 5 bases, and 7 bases separated the two germline ends. The chain's CDR3 is CASRGPTEAFF. The CDR3 nucleotides read TGTGCCAGCAGGGGGCCTACTGAAGCTTTCTTT.

The rearrangement links TRBV2 to TRBJ2-2; D may match TRBD1 or TRBD2 (5 bases each). Trimming left V 7 bases short and J 1 base short, with 16 bases between. The CDR3 totals 16 residues. Germline loops: CDR1 SNHLY, CDR2 FYNNEI. The CDR3 DNA reads as TGTGCCAGCACTGGGGACCGAGGCTGGAACACCGGGGAGCTGTTTTTT. The encoded protein is CASTGDRGWNTGELFF.

The rearrangement links TRBV5-1 to TRBJ1-1; perhaps TRBD1 as D (6 bases). The CDR3 loop spans 14 amino acids. Germline assignment: CDR1 SGHRS and CDR2 YFSETQ. V lost 7 bases and J 4 bases, leaving 17 bases between the germline ends. The CDR3: CASRQNRAGTEAFF. DNA for the CDR3: TGCGCCAGCCGACAAAACAGGGCTGGCACTGAAGCTTTCTTT.

J is TRBJ2-1 and V is TRBV2; TRBD1 or TRBD2 may be the D gene (5 bases each). Trimming removed 8 bases from V and 4 bases from J, with 15 bases in between. CDR1 and CDR2 from the germline V gene are SNHLY and FYNNEI. The CDR3 covers 14 residues. CDR3 sequence: CASGGVRSYNEQFF. CDR3 DNA: TGTGCCAGCGGGGGAGTGCGGTCTTACAATGAGCAGTTCTTC.

The chain couples TRBV7-3 to TRBJ1-4; tentatively, D is TRBD1 (6 bases). The CDR3 loop spans 13 amino acids. Trimming shortened V by 5 bases and J by 7 bases, and 11 bases separated the two germline ends. Germline CDR1 is SGHTA and CDR2 is FQGTGA. CDR3 DNA sequence: TGTGCCAGCAGCAGGGGGTTGGGTGAAAAACTGTTTTTT. Amino acid sequence: CASSRGLGEKLFF.

This clone was counted a single time. The rearrangement links TRBV5-1 to TRBJ2-7, with D uncertain. This CDR3 contains 15 residues. The V gene's germline CDR1 is SGHRS and CDR2 YFSETQ. Trimming removed 3 bases from V and 4 bases from J, with 17 bases in between. In DNA form, the CDR3 reads TGCGCCAGCAGCTCGGGCCTGGTTGTAGAGTACGAGCAGTACTTC. It encodes CASSSGLVVEYEQYF.

CDR3 amino acids: CASTRTGEDRYGYTF. CDR3 coding DNA: TGTGCCAGTACCCGGACAGGGGAAGATCGCTATGGCTACACCTTC. The rearrangement links TRBV19 to TRBJ1-2; 9 bases are shared with TRBD1. The V gene end was trimmed by 7 bases and the J gene end by 4 bases; junction bases not matched to a gene: 10. The CDR3 is 15 residues long. Germline values: CDR1 LNHDA, CDR2 SQIVND (reference sequence).

The J gene is TRBJ2-6, the V gene TRBV28; TRBD2 aligns across 8 bases. The V segment lost 5 bases and the J segment 1 base; nucleotides outside the gene matches: 10. The CDR3 has 18 residues. Germline V gives CDR1 MDHEN, CDR2 SYDVKM. This CDR3 reads CASSHRGTGGSGANVLTF. The CDR3 DNA reads TGTGCCAGCAGTCACCGCGGGACGGGAGGGTCTGGGGCCAACGTCCTGACTTTC.

The rearrangement uses TRBV18 and TRBJ2-6; D not resolved. The V gene lost 6 bases and the J gene lost 0 bases, with 9 bases spanning the gap. Germline CDR1 reads KGHSH; CDR2 reads LQKENI. The length of the CDR3 is 15 residues. The CDR3 nucleotides read TGTGCCAGCTCTAGTAGGGACTCTGGGGCCAACGTCCTGACTTTC. Residues: CASSSRDSGANVLTF.

The gene calls are TRBV2 and TRBJ1-5; no clear D. CDR1 SNHLY and CDR2 FYNNEI come from the germline V gene. Trimming took 7 bases from V and 4 from J, leaving 11 bases between them. The CDR3 totals 13 residues. CDR3 bases: TGTGCCAGCACCCCGGACGGTAATCAGCCCCAGCATTTT. Residues: CASTPDGNQPQHF.

This chain joins TRBV28 and TRBJ1-3; 9 nucleotides line up with TRBD1. The V and J ends lost 8 bases and 4 bases, in that order; junction bases with no gene match: 0. This CDR3 has 12 amino acids. The germline V gene has CDR1 MDHEN and CDR2 SYDVKM. CDR3 nucleotides: TGTGCCAGCGGGACAGGGGGAAACACCATATATTTT. Translation gives CASGTGGNTIYF. The full variable domain, with the rest looked up from reference TRBV28 and TRBJ1-3, is DVKVTQSSRYLVKRTGEKVFLECVQDMDHENMFWYRQDPGLGLRLIYFSYDVKMKEKGDIPEGYSVSREKKERFSLILESASTNQTSMYLCASGTGGNTIYFGEGSWLTVV.

This CDR3 is CASSQVLSGTGVLNEQFF. The CDR3 region has the DNA TGCGCCAGCAGCCAAGTTCTATCGGGGACAGGGGTCTTGAATGAGCAGTTCTTC. The chain joins TRBV4-1 to TRBJ2-1, with 10 bases identical to TRBD1. Germline CDR1 reads MGHRA; CDR2 reads YSYEKL. The CDR3 contains 18 residues. With 1 base clipped from V and 7 bases from J, the junction kept 13 bases outside the gene matches.

This clone has just a few counts. The V gene is TRBV29-1, the J gene TRBJ1-5; no reliable D call. In germline, CDR1 is SQVTM, CDR2 ANQGSEA. V was clipped by 7 bases and J by 5 bases, with 12 bases between them. This CDR3 spans 12 amino acids. The CDR3 DNA reads as TGCAGCGCTTGGGATGGGGATCAGCCCCAGCATTTT. It yields the protein CSAWDGDQPQHF.

This rearrangement joins TRBV7-3 to TRBJ2-3, with a possible D match to TRBD2 (7 bases). Trimming removed 5 bases at V and 5 bases at J, with 17 bases between. Germline CDR1 reads SGHTA; CDR2 reads FQGTGA. This CDR3 has 15 residues. The CDR3 nucleotides are TGTGCCAGCAGCCTCCAAGGGGGAGGGGGAGATACGCAGTATTTT. Amino acids: CASSLQGGGGDTQYF.

This clone was seen more than once but under ten times. This chain links TRBV2 with TRBJ1-5; perhaps TRBD1 as D (6 bases). Germline values: CDR1 SNHLY, CDR2 FYNNEI. The V gene lost 8 bases and the J gene lost 7 bases, with 27 bases spanning the gap. CDR3 length equals 17 residues. The chain's CDR3 is CASVGSGSKGELQPQHF. The CDR3 coding sequence is TGTGCCAGCGTCGGGTCCGGGTCGAAGGGGGAGTTACAGCCCCAGCATTTT.

The chain employs TRBV5-1 and TRBJ1-3; D is uncertain. V lost 4 bases and J 0 bases, leaving 11 bases between the germline ends. CDR1 is SGHRS and CDR2 is YFSETQ in the germline V gene. The CDR3 extends over 15 amino acids. The CDR3 region is CASSLASSSGNTIYF. In nucleotides, the CDR3 is TGCGCCAGCAGCCTGGCGTCCAGCTCTGGAAACACCATATATTTT.